This TCR beta chain was sequenced during a study of T cell responses to AZD1222 COVID-19 vaccine. The junction had 6 bases not matched to a gene; V was cut back by 6 bases and J by 7 bases. This CDR3 is 15 amino acids long. The germline V gene encodes CDR1 LNHDA and CDR2 SQIVND (reference sequence). Profiled with immunoSEQ multiplex PCR; TCRdb holds only in-frame clones, not every one. The sample contains 150,000 to 200,000 clones, about 90% of which appear only once. The source is an adult in good health. The chain links TRBV19 to TRBJ1-6, with 10 bases aligning to TRBD1. Sequencing was performed on peripheral blood, taken on day 0 of MenACWY control vaccination. The CDR3 sequence: CASRPPGQGNSPLHF. CDR3 bases: TGTGCCAGTAGACCGCCGGGACAGGGGAATTCACCCCTCCACTTT.